These 14 T cell receptor beta chains share one sample of origin, sequenced in a study of Tregs in tolerant kidney transplant recipients. Sequenced by immunoSEQ multiplex PCR; TCRdb stores in-frame clones only, minus some. The data show approximately 260,000 clones, with 65% to 85% seen just once and around 0.68% held by the top ten. Source material: CD4+ T cells from blood. Every receptor here comes from a human donor in good health.

This clone was recorded only once. This chain connects TRBV29-1 to TRBJ1-1; 7 nucleotides match TRBD1. There are 13 residues in the CDR3. Losses at the gene ends were 4 bases for V and 7 bases for J; bases not matched to a gene: 9. Germline V gene data show CDR1 as SQVTM and CDR2 as ANQGSEA. The CDR3 protein is CSVAGQQSYEAFF. For the CDR3, the DNA is TGCAGCGTTGCGGGACAGCAGTCCTATGAAGCTTTCTTT.

The V call is TRBV6-1, the J call TRBJ1-2; D unresolved. CDR1 is MNHNS, CDR2 SASEGT, per germline. Trimming shortened V by 1 base and J by 4 bases, and 16 bases separated the two germline ends. The length of the CDR3 is 16 residues. The chain's CDR3 is CASSEVEEGTLYGYTF. The DNA for the CDR3 is TGTGCCAGCAGTGAAGTTGAAGAAGGCACCCTCTATGGCTACACCTTC.

This sequence joins TRBV10-3 and TRBJ1-1, with TRBD1 matching 9 bases. This CDR3 spans 15 amino acids. The germline V gene has CDR1 ENHRY and CDR2 SYGVKD. Unmatched junction bases numbered 5, after V lost 0 bases and J lost 6 bases. The CDR3 here is CAISESSGQGAEAFF. The CDR3 bases are TGTGCCATCAGTGAGTCGTCGGGACAGGGAGCTGAAGCTTTCTTT.

This clone was seen only a few times. J is TRBJ2-2 and V is TRBV7-9; D gene uncertain. The germline CDR1 and CDR2 sequences are SEHNR and FQNEAQ (reference sequence). This CDR3 has 15 residues. Trimming cost V 5 bases and J 4 bases, with 14 bases left between them. This chain's CDR3 is CASSPTGSSTGELFF. CDR3 nucleotide sequence: TGTGCCAGCAGCCCGACGGGTTCCAGCACCGGGGAGCTGTTTTTT.

The chain links TRBV6-5 to TRBJ2-2; D is unresolved. CDR3 length: 15 amino acids. CDR1 and CDR2 (germline): MNHEY, SVGAGI. V lost 2 bases and J 6 bases, leaving 13 bases between the germline ends. The CDR3 spells CASSYDPGRAGELFF. The CDR3 nucleotides read TGTGCCAGCAGTTACGATCCAGGACGTGCCGGGGAGCTGTTTTTT.

The V call is TRBV5-1, the J call TRBJ2-1; the D call may be TRBD1 or TRBD2 (5 bases each). The CDR3 is 19 amino acids. V was cut by 3 bases and J by 1 base, with 23 bases left in between. Germline lookup yields CDR1 SGHRS and CDR2 YFSETQ. The CDR3 sequence is CASSWRQGMGVESYNEQFF. CDR3 bases: TGCGCCAGCAGCTGGCGGCAGGGTATGGGAGTGGAATCCTACAATGAGCAGTTCTTC.

This chain links TRBV4-1 with TRBJ2-5; D uncertain. V was trimmed by 3 bases and J by 0 bases, leaving 5 bases between them. Germline values: CDR1 MGHRA, CDR2 YSYEKL. This CDR3 has 13 amino acids. CDR3 sequence (DNA): TGCGCCAGCAGCCAGTGGTACCAAGAGACCCAGTACTTC. It yields the protein CASSQWYQETQYF.

This clone was seen a single time. The V gene is TRBV7-8, the J gene TRBJ2-2, with D maybe TRBD1 (6 bases). The V gene's germline CDR1 is SGHVS and CDR2 FQNEAQ. Between the trimmed V and J ends, which lost 5 bases and 5 bases, there was a span of 15 bases. The CDR3 length is 15 residues. CDR3 DNA: TGTGCCAGCAGCATCCAAGGGGGTTTAACCGGGGAGCTGTTTTTT. As protein: CASSIQGGLTGELFF.

The gene calls are TRBV10-3 and TRBJ2-1; D may match TRBD1 or TRBD2 (5 bases each). Per germline, CDR1 ENHRY and CDR2 SYGVKD. Trimming took 0 bases from V and 8 from J, leaving 11 bases between them. The CDR3 runs to 14 residues. CDR3 sequence (DNA): TGTGCCATCAGTGAGTCGGGACGGACGTATGAGCAGTTCTTC. It yields the protein CAISESGRTYEQFF.

The chain has TRBV6-4 and TRBJ1-1; D call uncertain. V was shortened by 0 bases and J by 7 bases, with 9 bases between the two germline ends. CDR1 is MRHNA and CDR2 is SNTAGT in the germline V gene. The CDR3 sequence is 13 residues long. CDR3 protein: CASSDSPSGEAFF. The DNA of the CDR3 is TGTGCCAGCAGTGACTCGCCTAGTGGTGAAGCTTTCTTT.

The rearrangement uses TRBV30 and TRBJ2-7; D is undetermined. Germline V CDR1 and CDR2: GTSNPN, SVGIG (reference sequence). V lost 4 bases to trimming and J lost 1 base, with 14 bases between them. This CDR3 comprises 14 residues. For the CDR3, the DNA is TGTGCCTGGAAGTGGCCAGCGTATTCCTACGAGCAGTACTTC. As protein: CAWKWPAYSYEQYF.

The CDR3 DNA follows: TGTGCCAGCAGCCCGGGACAGGGGACAGATACGCAGTATTTT. Translated: CASSPGQGTDTQYF. This chain links TRBV5-6 with TRBJ2-3; TRBD1 matches 10 bases. Per the germline V gene, CDR1 is SGHDT and CDR2 is YYEEEE. Trimming at V came to 4 bases and at J to 3 bases, leaving 2 bases not matched to a gene. This CDR3 region has 14 residues.

V gene TRBV5-3 combines with J gene TRBJ1-4; a possible D gene is TRBD1 (5 bases). TRBV5-3 is an ORF, with its function uncertain. Trimming removed 3 bases at V and 1 base at J, with 19 bases between. The CDR3 is 18 residues long. This CDR3 is CARSWTGLPKGTNEKLFF. The CDR3 DNA reads as TGTGCCAGAAGCTGGACGGGACTCCCGAAGGGAACTAATGAAAAACTGTTTTTT.

The chain has TRBV5-1 and TRBJ1-1; the D is unclear. The CDR3 contains 14 residues. The V gene lost 5 bases and the J gene lost 11 bases, with 22 bases spanning the gap. Germline values: CDR1 SGHRS, CDR2 YFSETQ. The CDR3 is CASRARQQELVAFF. In DNA form, the CDR3 reads TGCGCCAGCAGGGCCCGCCAGCAGGAACTGGTGGCTTTCTTT. Variable domain in full (rest from reference TRBV5-1 and TRBJ1-1): KAGVTQTPRYLIKTRGQQVTLSCSPISGHRSVSWYQQTPGQGLQFLFEYFSETQRNKGNFPGRFSGRQFSNSRSEMNVSTLELGDSALYLCASRARQQELVAFFGQGTRLTVV.